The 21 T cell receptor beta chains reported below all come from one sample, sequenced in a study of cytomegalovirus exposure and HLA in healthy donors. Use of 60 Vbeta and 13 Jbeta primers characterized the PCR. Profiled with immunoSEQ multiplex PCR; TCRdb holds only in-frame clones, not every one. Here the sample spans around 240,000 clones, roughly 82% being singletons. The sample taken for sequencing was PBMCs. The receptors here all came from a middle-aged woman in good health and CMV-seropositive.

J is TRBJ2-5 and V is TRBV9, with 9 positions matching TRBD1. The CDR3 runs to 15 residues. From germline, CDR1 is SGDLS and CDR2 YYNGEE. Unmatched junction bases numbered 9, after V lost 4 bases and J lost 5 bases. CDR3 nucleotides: TGTGCCAGCAGCCGCTCACAGGGGGCTGGGGAGACCCAGTACTTC. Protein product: CASSRSQGAGETQYF.

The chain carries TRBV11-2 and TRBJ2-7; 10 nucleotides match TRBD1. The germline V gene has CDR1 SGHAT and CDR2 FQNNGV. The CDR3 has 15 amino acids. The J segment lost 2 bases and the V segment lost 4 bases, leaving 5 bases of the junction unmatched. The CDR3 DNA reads TGTGCCAGCAGCTCCCGGGACAGGGGAACCTACGAGCAGTACTTC. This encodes CASSSRDRGTYEQYF.

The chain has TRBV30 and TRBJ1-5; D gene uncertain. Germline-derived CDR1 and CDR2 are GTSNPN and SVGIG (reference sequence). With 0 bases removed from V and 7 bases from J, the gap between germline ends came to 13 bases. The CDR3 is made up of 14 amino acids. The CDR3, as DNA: TGTGCCTGGAGTGTACTAGGGCGCAGACAGCCCCAGCATTTT. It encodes CAWSVLGRRQPQHF.

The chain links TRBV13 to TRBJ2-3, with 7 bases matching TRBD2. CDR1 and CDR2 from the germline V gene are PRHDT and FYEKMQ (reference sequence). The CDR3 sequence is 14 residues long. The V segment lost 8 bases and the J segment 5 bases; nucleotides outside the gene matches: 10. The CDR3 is CASVGRALGDTQYF. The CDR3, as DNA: TGTGCCAGCGTAGGGAGGGCCTTAGGAGATACGCAGTATTTT.

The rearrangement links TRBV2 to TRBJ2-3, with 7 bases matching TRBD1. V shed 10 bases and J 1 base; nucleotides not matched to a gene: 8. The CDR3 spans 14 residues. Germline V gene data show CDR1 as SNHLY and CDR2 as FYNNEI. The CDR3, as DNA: TGTGCCATACACAGGGGAATGGGCACAGATACGCAGTATTTT. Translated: CAIHRGMGTDTQYF. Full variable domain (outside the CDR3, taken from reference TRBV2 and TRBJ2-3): EPEVTQTPSHQVTQMGQEVILRCVPISNHLYFYWYRQILGQKVEFLVSFYNNEISEKSEIFDDQFSVERPDGSNFTLKIRSTKLEDSAMYFCAIHRGMGTDTQYFGPGTRLTVL.

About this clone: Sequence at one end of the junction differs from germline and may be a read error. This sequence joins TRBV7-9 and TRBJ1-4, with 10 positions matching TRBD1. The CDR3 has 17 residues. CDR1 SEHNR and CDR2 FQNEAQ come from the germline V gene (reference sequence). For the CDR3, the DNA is TGTTCCAGCAGCTTAGCGCTGACAGGGGGCGCTAATGAAAAACTGTTTTTT. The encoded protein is CSSSLALTGGANEKLFF.

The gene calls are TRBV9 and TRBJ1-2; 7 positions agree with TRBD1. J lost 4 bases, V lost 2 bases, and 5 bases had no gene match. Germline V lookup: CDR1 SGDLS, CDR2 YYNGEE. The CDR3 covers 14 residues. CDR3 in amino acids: CASSVLTGSYGYTF. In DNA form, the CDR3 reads TGTGCCAGCAGCGTCCTGACAGGGAGCTATGGCTACACCTTC.

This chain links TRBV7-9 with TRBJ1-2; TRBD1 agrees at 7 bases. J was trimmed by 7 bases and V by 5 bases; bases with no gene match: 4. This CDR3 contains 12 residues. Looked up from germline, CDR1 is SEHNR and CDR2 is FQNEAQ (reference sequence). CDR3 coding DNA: TGTGCCAGCAGCGACCACAGGGGTGGCTACACCTTC. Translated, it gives CASSDHRGGYTF.

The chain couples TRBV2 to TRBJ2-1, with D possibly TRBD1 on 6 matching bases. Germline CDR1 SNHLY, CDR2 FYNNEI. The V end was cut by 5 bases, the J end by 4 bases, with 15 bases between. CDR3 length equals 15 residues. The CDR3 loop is CASSRTEASYNEQFF. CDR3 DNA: TGTGCCAGCAGTCGGACAGAAGCTTCATACAATGAGCAGTTCTTC.

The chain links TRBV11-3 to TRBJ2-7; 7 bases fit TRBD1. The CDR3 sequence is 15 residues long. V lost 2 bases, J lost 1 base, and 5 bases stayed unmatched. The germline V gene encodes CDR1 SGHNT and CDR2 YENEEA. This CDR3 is CASSLMGQPSYEQYF. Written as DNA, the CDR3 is TGTGCCAGCAGCTTAATGGGACAGCCATCCTACGAGCAGTACTTC.

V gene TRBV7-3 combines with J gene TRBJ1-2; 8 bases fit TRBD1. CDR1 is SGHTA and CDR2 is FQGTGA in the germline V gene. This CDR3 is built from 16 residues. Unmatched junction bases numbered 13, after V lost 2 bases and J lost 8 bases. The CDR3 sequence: CASSLAPLQGAEGYTF. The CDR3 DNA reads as TGTGCCAGCAGCTTAGCCCCGCTTCAGGGGGCAGAGGGCTACACCTTC.

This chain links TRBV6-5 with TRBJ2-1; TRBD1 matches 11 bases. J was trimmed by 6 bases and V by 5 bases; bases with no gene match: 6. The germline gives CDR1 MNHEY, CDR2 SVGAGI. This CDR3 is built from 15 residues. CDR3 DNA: TGTGCCAGCAGTGGAACCGGGACAGGGGGCAATGAGCAGTTCTTC. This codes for CASSGTGTGGNEQFF.

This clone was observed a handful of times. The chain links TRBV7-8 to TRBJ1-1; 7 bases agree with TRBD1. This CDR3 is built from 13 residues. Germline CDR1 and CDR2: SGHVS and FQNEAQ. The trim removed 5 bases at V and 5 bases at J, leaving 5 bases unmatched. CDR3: CASSNHRGTEAFF. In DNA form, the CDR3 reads TGTGCCAGCAGCAACCACAGGGGAACTGAAGCTTTCTTT.

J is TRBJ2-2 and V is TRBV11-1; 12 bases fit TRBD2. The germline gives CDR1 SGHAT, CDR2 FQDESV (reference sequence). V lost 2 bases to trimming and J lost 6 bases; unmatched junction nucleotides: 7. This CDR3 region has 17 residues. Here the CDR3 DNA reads TGTGCCAGCAGCTTATTGACTAGCGGGAGTCGGGCCGGGGAGCTGTTTTTT. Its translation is CASSLLTSGSRAGELFF.

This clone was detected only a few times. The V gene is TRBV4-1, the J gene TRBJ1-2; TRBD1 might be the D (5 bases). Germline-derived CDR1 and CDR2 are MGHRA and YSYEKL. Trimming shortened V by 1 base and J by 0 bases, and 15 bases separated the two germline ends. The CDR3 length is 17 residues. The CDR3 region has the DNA TGCGCCAGCAGCCAAGGGGCCGGCAGGGCGGCTAACTATGGCTACACCTTC. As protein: CASSQGAGRAANYGYTF.

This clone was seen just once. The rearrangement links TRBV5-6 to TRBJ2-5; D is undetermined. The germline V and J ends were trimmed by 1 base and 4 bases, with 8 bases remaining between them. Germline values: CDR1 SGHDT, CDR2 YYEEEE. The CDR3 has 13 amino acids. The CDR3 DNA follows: TGTGCCAGCAGCTTGATTAGTCCAGAGACCCAGTACTTC. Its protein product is CASSLISPETQYF.

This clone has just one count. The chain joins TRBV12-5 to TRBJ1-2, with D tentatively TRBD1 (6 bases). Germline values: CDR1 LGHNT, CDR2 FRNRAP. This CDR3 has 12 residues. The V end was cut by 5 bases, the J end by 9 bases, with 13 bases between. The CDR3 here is CASGGYRDSYTF. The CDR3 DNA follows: TGTGCTAGTGGTGGGTACAGGGATAGCTACACCTTC. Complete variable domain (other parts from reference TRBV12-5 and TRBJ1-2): DARVTQTPRHKVTEMGQEVTMRCQPILGHNTVFWYRQTMMQGLELLAYFRNRAPLDDSGMPKDRFSAEMPDATLATLKIQPSEPRDSAVYFCASGGYRDSYTFGSGTRLTVV.

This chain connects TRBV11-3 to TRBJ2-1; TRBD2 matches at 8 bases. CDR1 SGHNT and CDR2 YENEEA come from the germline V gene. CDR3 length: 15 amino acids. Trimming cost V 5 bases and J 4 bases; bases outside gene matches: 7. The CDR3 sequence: CASSGGLVGYNEQFF. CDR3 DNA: TGTGCCAGCAGCGGGGGACTAGTGGGGTACAATGAGCAGTTCTTC.

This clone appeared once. CDR3 in DNA: TGTGCCAGCAGCACTATGCCAGGGGTTTTCTACGTTGAGCAGTACTTC. It encodes CASSTMPGVFYVEQYF. This chain uses TRBV5-8 with TRBJ2-7, with D perhaps matching TRBD1 (6 bases). The CDR3 totals 16 residues. Trimming removed 4 bases at V and 7 bases at J, with 24 bases between. From germline, CDR1 is SGHTS and CDR2 YDEGEE.

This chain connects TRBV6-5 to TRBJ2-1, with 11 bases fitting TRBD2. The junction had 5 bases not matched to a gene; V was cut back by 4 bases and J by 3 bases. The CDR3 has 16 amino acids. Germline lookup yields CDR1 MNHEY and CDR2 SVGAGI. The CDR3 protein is CASSSLAGGVYNEQFF. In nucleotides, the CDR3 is TGTGCCAGCAGTTCCCTAGCGGGAGGAGTCTACAATGAGCAGTTCTTC.

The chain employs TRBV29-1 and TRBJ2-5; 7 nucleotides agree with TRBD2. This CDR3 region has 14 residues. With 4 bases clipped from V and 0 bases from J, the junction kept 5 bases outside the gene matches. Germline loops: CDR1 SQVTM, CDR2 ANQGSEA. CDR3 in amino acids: CSVVGRGDQETQYF. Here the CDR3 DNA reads TGCAGCGTTGTGGGTCGGGGGGACCAAGAGACCCAGTACTTC.